What follows are 30 T cell receptor beta chains derived from one specimen sequenced in a study of T-cell memory formation after mild COVID-19. TCRdb redid the calling of the 5' RACE reads with MiXCR, one entry per CDR3 protein. Among 550,000 to 600,000 distinct CDR3 sequences, about a fifth were seen once, and the ten largest hold roughly 8.1%. The sample was PBMCs or a T cell subset sorted from them (not recorded which). These receptors were obtained from an adult woman who had mild COVID-19 (a few samples of this study predate the infection). Cell type and time point are not known.

The chain links TRBV25-1 to TRBJ2-1; D not resolved. V lost 8 bases and J lost 2, with 13 bases in between. Germline assignment: CDR1 MGHDK and CDR2 SYGVNS. The CDR3 has 14 residues. Written as DNA, the CDR3 is TGTGCCAGCTCCTTAAGGGAACCCTACAATGAGCAGTTCTTC. This gives the protein CASSLREPYNEQFF. Drawing the rest from reference TRBV25-1 and TRBJ2-1, the complete variable domain is EADIYQTPRYLVIGTGKKITLECSQTMGHDKMYWYQQDPGMELHLIHYSYGVNSTEKGDLSSESTVSRIRTEHFPLTLESARPSHTSQYLCASSLREPYNEQFFGPGTRLTVL.

This clonotype was counted only a few times. V and J are TRBV12-3 or TRBV12-4 and TRBJ2-7; D might be TRBD1 (5 bases). Trimming took 5 bases from V and 5 from J, leaving 16 bases between them. This CDR3 comprises 14 residues. The CDR3 DNA reads as TGTGCCAGCAGTCCGAGCAGGGATTCCAACGAGCAGTACTTC. It codes for CASSPSRDSNEQYF.

The chain couples TRBV5-1 to TRBJ2-3, with unresolved D. Germline CDR1 is SGHRS and CDR2 is YFSETQ. CDR3 length: 12 residues. V was clipped by 5 bases and J by 5 bases, with 9 bases between them. The CDR3 DNA reads TGCGCCAGCAGGCTAGGAATAGATACGCAGTATTTT. The encoded protein is CASRLGIDTQYF. Supplemented by reference TRBV5-1 and TRBJ2-3, the full variable domain reads KAGVTQTPRYLIKTRGQQVTLSCSPISGHRSVSWYQQTPGQGLQFLFEYFSETQRNKGNFPGRFSGRQFSNSRSEMNVSTLELGDSALYLCASRLGIDTQYFGPGTRLTVL.

The J gene is TRBJ2-7, the V gene TRBV7-2; 11 bases are shared with TRBD2. V shed 5 bases, J shed 3 bases, and the junction held 6 bases outside the gene matches. The length of the CDR3 is 15 residues. Germline assignment: CDR1 SGHTA and CDR2 FQGNSA. The CDR3 region has the DNA TGTGCCAGCAGCCCGGGACTAGCGGCGAACTACGAGCAGTACTTC. Protein: CASSPGLAANYEQYF.

This clonotype appeared a few times. The rearrangement joins TRBV5-1 to TRBJ1-5; the D gene is possibly TRBD1 (6 bases). Trimming took 0 bases from V and 6 from J, leaving 10 bases between them. This CDR3 is built from 14 residues. Looked up from germline, CDR1 is SGHRS and CDR2 is YFSETQ. The CDR3 DNA follows: TGCGCCAGCAGCTTGGGTGGGGGCAGTCAGCCCCAGCATTTT. Its protein is CASSLGGGSQPQHF.

The rearrangement links TRBV7-9 to TRBJ1-1; D ambiguous. V lost 1 base to trimming and J lost 1 base, with 7 bases between them. The CDR3 is 14 amino acids. From germline, CDR1 is SEHNR and CDR2 FQNEAQ (reference sequence). The CDR3 protein is CASSLGSENTEAFF. The CDR3, as DNA: TGTGCCAGCAGCTTAGGGTCGGAGAACACTGAAGCTTTCTTT.

The gene calls are TRBV19 and TRBJ1-1, with 8 bases fitting TRBD1. Germline V gene lookup returns CDR1 LNHDA and CDR2 SQIVND (reference sequence). J lost 1 base, V lost 10 bases, and 5 bases had no gene match. This CDR3 is 13 amino acids long. In DNA, the CDR3 is TGTGCCATCGACGACAGGGGGAACACTGAAGCTTTCTTT. Translating it yields CAIDDRGNTEAFF.

The V and J genes are TRBV19 and TRBJ1-2, with D possibly being TRBD1 (6 bases). Germline CDR1 and CDR2: LNHDA and SQIVND (reference sequence). The CDR3 is 14 amino acids. V lost 6 bases and J 4 bases, leaving 15 bases between the germline ends. The CDR3 sequence is CASRNRVGSYGYTF. CDR3 coding DNA: TGTGCCAGTAGGAACAGGGTCGGGAGCTATGGCTACACCTTC.

Only a few counts were recorded for this clonotype. V gene TRBV6-2 or TRBV6-3 combines with J gene TRBJ2-2, with TRBD2 as a possible D gene (5 bases). The V and J ends lost 5 bases and 6 bases respectively, with 19 bases between them. Germline CDR1 reads MNHEY; CDR2 reads SVGEGT. The CDR3 covers 16 residues. CDR3: CASSRLAPLGAGELFF. The DNA for the CDR3 is TGTGCCAGCAGTCGGCTAGCCCCCCTGGGCGCCGGGGAGCTGTTTTTT.

This chain uses TRBV7-8 with TRBJ2-7, with a possible D match to TRBD1 (5 bases). Germline V gene data show CDR1 as SGHVS and CDR2 as FQNEAQ. Trimming cost V 5 bases and J 3 bases, with 20 bases left between them. The CDR3 has 16 residues. In DNA, the CDR3 is TGTGCCAGCAGCCACTTAGTACATACAGGTCTCTACGAGCAGTACTTC. Amino acids: CASSHLVHTGLYEQYF.

The V call is TRBV6-5, the J call TRBJ1-1, with a weak D call TRBD1 (6 bases). CDR3 length: 18 amino acids. V gave up 5 bases and J gave up 3 bases, with 25 bases separating them. Germline assignment: CDR1 MNHEY and CDR2 SVGAGI. The CDR3 region is CASSLHTPYRASYTEAFF. In DNA form, the CDR3 reads TGTGCCAGCAGTCTCCACACGCCTTACAGGGCCAGTTACACTGAAGCTTTCTTT.

This clonotype occurred a few times. The rearrangement uses TRBV7-2 and TRBJ2-2; 10 nucleotides line up with TRBD2. This CDR3 is 17 amino acids long. Per the germline V gene, CDR1 is SGHTA and CDR2 is FQGNSA. V gave up 2 bases and J gave up 4 bases; unmatched junction bases: 7. CDR3 DNA sequence: TGTGCCAGCAGCTTAACCGGAGCGGGGGGGGGCACCGGGGAGCTGTTTTTT. Translation gives CASSLTGAGGGTGELFF.

The rearrangement joins TRBV7-3 to TRBJ2-3; 16 bases map to TRBD2. J lost 3 bases, V lost 0 bases, and 6 bases had no gene match. The CDR3 length is 19 residues. Germline V gene sequence: CDR1 SGHTA, CDR2 FQGTGA. CDR3 residues: CASSLTAGLAGGVTDTQYF. The CDR3 nucleotides read TGTGCCAGCAGCTTAACCGCGGGACTAGCGGGGGGGGTTACAGATACGCAGTATTTT.

V usage is TRBV20-1 and J usage is TRBJ2-7, with a possible D match to TRBD1 (5 bases). This CDR3 region has 13 residues. Germline assignment: CDR1 DFQATT and CDR2 SNEGSKA (reference sequence). V was trimmed by 1 base and J by 2 bases, leaving 9 bases between them. DNA of the CDR3: TGCAGTGCTAGAGCTAGACAGACCTACGAGCAGTACTTC. Protein: CSARARQTYEQYF.

The chain has TRBV15 and TRBJ1-1; 12 nucleotides match TRBD1. The CDR3 has 14 residues. V shed 9 bases and J 1 base; nucleotides not matched to a gene: 3. CDR1 is LNHNV, CDR2 YYDKDF, per germline (reference sequence). Here the CDR3 DNA reads TGTGCCACTGGGACAGGGGGCAAGAACACTGAAGCTTTCTTT. Its translation is CATGTGGKNTEAFF.

This clonotype was counted a few times. This sequence joins TRBV6-2 or TRBV6-3 and TRBJ2-7; tentatively, D is TRBD1 (5 bases). Trimming took 2 bases from V and 6 from J, leaving 11 bases between them. The CDR3 has 13 residues. Germline lookup yields CDR1 MNHEY and CDR2 SVGEGT. In DNA, the CDR3 is TGTGCCAGCAGTTACGGCCAGGGCCTCGAGCAGTACTTC. Translation: CASSYGQGLEQYF.

This clonotype showed up just a few times. The chain is built from TRBV6-2 or TRBV6-3 and TRBJ2-7, with D maybe TRBD2 (5 bases). The CDR3 is 13 residues long. Trimming cost V 7 bases and J 0 bases, with 10 bases left between them. Per germline, CDR1 MNHEY and CDR2 SVGEGT. The CDR3 is CASTSGSSYEQYF. CDR3 DNA sequence: TGTGCCAGCACGAGCGGTAGCTCCTACGAGCAGTACTTC.

For the CDR3, the DNA is TGTGCCAGCAGCAAAATAGGGAGCCGGGCCCTGCCGGGGAACACTGAAGCTTTCTTT. It encodes CASSKIGSRALPGNTEAFF. The rearrangement uses TRBV21-1 and TRBJ1-1. TRBV21-1 is shown as a pseudogene. This CDR3 is 19 amino acids long.

This clonotype was detected only a few times. The rearrangement uses TRBV7-3 and TRBJ2-1; D gene ambiguous. Germline V lookup: CDR1 SGHTA, CDR2 FQGTGA. This CDR3 is built from 15 residues. Trimming shortened V by 1 base and J by 2 bases, and 9 bases separated the two germline ends. The CDR3 is CASSLSQLTYNEQFF. The CDR3 region has the DNA TGTGCCAGCAGCTTAAGCCAGCTGACCTACAATGAGCAGTTCTTC.

The V gene is TRBV19, the J gene TRBJ1-2; 9 nucleotides agree with TRBD1. V shed 6 bases, J shed 1 base, and the junction held 9 bases outside the gene matches. The CDR3 consists of 16 residues. Germline V gene sequence: CDR1 LNHDA, CDR2 SQIVND (reference sequence). The CDR3 region has the DNA TGTGCCAGTAGAACATCTAGGACAGGGGATAACTATGGCTACACCTTC. Its protein is CASRTSRTGDNYGYTF.

This clonotype has ten or more counts. The genes are TRBV5-6 and TRBJ2-1; weak D call: TRBD2 (6 bases). From germline, CDR1 is SGHDT and CDR2 YYEEEE. The CDR3 runs to 15 residues. V lost 4 bases and J 4 bases, leaving 15 bases between the germline ends. The CDR3 DNA reads as TGTGCCAGCAGCCCATCCGGGACTCCGTACAATGAGCAGTTCTTC. Protein product: CASSPSGTPYNEQFF.

V gene TRBV6-1 combines with J gene TRBJ2-5, with 9 nucleotides matching TRBD2. Looked up from germline, CDR1 is MNHNS and CDR2 is SASEGT. The CDR3 length is 16 residues. Trimming removed 5 bases from V and 5 bases from J; junction bases left unmatched: 12. The CDR3, as DNA: TGTGCCAGCAGTTCTAGCGGGGCCAGGCGAAGGGAGACCCAGTACTTC. Encoded protein: CASSSSGARRRETQYF.

This clonotype was observed a few times. The chain carries TRBV6-6 and TRBJ2-5; 13 bases align to TRBD2. The CDR3 runs to 16 residues. In germline, CDR1 is MNHNY, CDR2 SVGAGI (reference sequence). The V segment lost 0 bases and the J segment 4 bases; nucleotides outside the gene matches: 2. DNA of the CDR3: TGTGCCAGCAGTTACTCGCGGACTAGCGGGAGAGAGACCCAGTACTTC. This encodes CASSYSRTSGRETQYF.

This chain links TRBV25-1 with TRBJ2-1; D possibly corresponds to TRBD1 (6 bases). Germline lookup yields CDR1 MGHDK and CDR2 SYGVNS. This CDR3 is 14 amino acids long. The V and J ends lost 7 bases and 1 base respectively, with 11 bases between them. CDR3 in amino acids: CASTTGSSYNEQFF. The CDR3 nucleotides are TGTGCCAGCACCACAGGGAGTTCCTACAATGAGCAGTTCTTC.

This clonotype was seen a handful of times. In DNA, the CDR3 is TGTGCCAGCAGTTTAGTGAACGGCGGTCTTAACTATGGCTACACCTTC. Protein product: CASSLVNGGLNYGYTF. The rearrangement uses TRBV12-3 or TRBV12-4 and TRBJ1-2, with D unclear. The CDR3 totals 16 residues. V lost 1 base to trimming and J lost 1 base, with 13 bases between them.

The chain carries TRBV6-6 and TRBJ2-1, with 12 bases matching TRBD2. Trimming cost V 5 bases and J 10 bases; bases outside gene matches: 9. CDR3 length: 15 amino acids. CDR1 and CDR2 (germline): MNHNY, SVGAGI (reference sequence). CDR3 amino acids: CASSKLAGGSEEQFF. As DNA, the CDR3 is TGTGCCAGCAGTAAACTAGCGGGAGGAAGTGAGGAGCAGTTCTTC.

This clonotype has only a few counts. This chain links TRBV9 with TRBJ1-2; a possible D gene is TRBD1 (5 bases). CDR1 is SGDLS, CDR2 YYNGEE, per germline. V was trimmed by 3 bases and J by 5 bases, leaving 11 bases between them. The CDR3 consists of 13 residues. The CDR3 here is CASSAGEWYGYTF. The CDR3 nucleotides read TGTGCCAGCAGCGCGGGGGAGTGGTATGGCTACACCTTC. Complete variable domain (other parts from reference TRBV9 and TRBJ1-2): DSGVTQTPKHLITATGQRVTLRCSPRSGDLSVYWYQQSLDQGLQFLIQYYNGEERAKGNILERFSAQQFPDLHSELNLSSLELGDSALYFCASSAGEWYGYTFGSGTRLTVV.

This clonotype was observed many times. The CDR3 reads CASSPIRDSHREQYF. As DNA, the CDR3 is TGTGCCAGCAGCCCGATTCGGGACAGTCACCGCGAGCAGTACTTC. This chain joins TRBV7-2 and TRBJ2-7; TRBD1 matches 7 bases. Germline V lookup: CDR1 SGHTA, CDR2 FQGNSA. The V segment lost 5 bases and the J segment 6 bases; nucleotides outside the gene matches: 13. The CDR3 loop spans 15 amino acids.

A few counts support this clonotype. The V gene is TRBV12-3 or TRBV12-4, the J gene TRBJ1-1, with 9 nucleotides matching TRBD1. The CDR3 is 18 amino acids. The J segment lost 1 base and the V segment lost 5 bases, leaving 14 bases of the junction unmatched. Written as DNA, the CDR3 is TGTGCCAGCAGTGTCCGACAGGGGGTTGGGGGTGGGAACACTGAAGCTTTCTTT. Its protein is CASSVRQGVGGGNTEAFF.

The genes are TRBV7-8 and TRBJ1-1; D perhaps matches TRBD1 (6 bases). CDR1 is SGHVS, CDR2 FQNEAQ, per germline. The ends were cut back, 6 bases at V and 1 base at J, with 12 bases in the middle. This CDR3 has 14 amino acids. DNA for the CDR3: TGTGCCAGCAGTTCCACAGGGTGGAACACTGAAGCTTTCTTT. This translates into CASSSTGWNTEAFF.